The 29 T cell receptor beta chains listed next were all sequenced from one sample in a study of T-cell reconstitution after alpha-beta-depleted transplantation in children. TCRbeta library construction was performed incorporating unique molecular identifiers. TCRdb itself ran the PCR reads through MiXCR, one entry per CDR3 protein. The table records 150,000 to 200,000 distinct CDR3 sequences, 13% to 15% of them present only once. Here the sequenced sample was PBMCs from the stem cell graft donor, taken from the stem cell graft. These receptors were taken from a human donor who donated a stem cell graft to a child with acute lymphoblastic leukemia.

This clonotype was seen ten or more times. The chain couples TRBV12-3 or TRBV12-4 to TRBJ2-1; tentatively, D is TRBD2 (5 bases). CDR3 length: 13 amino acids. Deletions cut 6 bases from V and 8 bases from J, with 14 bases between. CDR3 amino acids: CASRGSGRYEQFF. The DNA of the CDR3 is TGTGCCAGCAGAGGGTCGGGAAGATATGAGCAGTTCTTC.

The sample holds many counts of this clonotype. The chain carries TRBV28 and TRBJ2-1; 10 bases map to TRBD2. The junction had 6 bases not matched to a gene; V was cut back by 6 bases and J by 1 base. The germline gives CDR1 MDHEN, CDR2 SYDVKM. The CDR3 is 16 amino acids. Written as DNA, the CDR3 is TGTGCCAGCAGGTCAGGACTAGCGGATTCCTACAATGAGCAGTTCTTC. Amino acids: CASRSGLADSYNEQFF.

This clonotype was observed a few times. The rearrangement joins TRBV20-1 to TRBJ1-6; TRBD1 matches at 7 bases. J was trimmed by 6 bases and V by 1 base; bases with no gene match: 12. Germline V gene data show CDR1 as DFQATT and CDR2 as SNEGSKA (reference sequence). The CDR3 extends over 17 amino acids. Here the CDR3 DNA reads TGCAGTGCTAGAGTGGTTAAAGGGACAGAATTTAATTCACCCCTCCACTTT. This gives the protein CSARVVKGTEFNSPLHF.

This clonotype was counted ten times or more. The chain uses TRBV5-1 and TRBJ1-1; tentative D call: TRBD1 (5 bases). The CDR3 covers 16 residues. Trimming stripped 0 bases from V and 1 base from J, with 13 bases between. Germline lookup yields CDR1 SGHRS and CDR2 YFSETQ. The CDR3 region has the DNA TGCGCCAGCAGCTTGGGCCGGGACGGGGGGAACACTGAAGCTTTCTTT. Its protein product is CASSLGRDGGNTEAFF.

Remarks on this clonotype: Possible read error: a much larger clone is one base away. The chain joins TRBV5-4 to TRBJ2-7; no clear D. Germline CDR1 is SGHNT and CDR2 is YYREEE (reference sequence). V lost 4 bases and J 3 bases, leaving 11 bases between the germline ends. This CDR3 spans 13 amino acids. Here the CDR3 reads CASSPPGLYEQYF. The CDR3 nucleotides are TGTGCCAGCAGCCCCCCAGGTCTCTACGAGCAGTACTTC.

A word on this clonotype: Given a much more abundant clone one base away, this may be a read error. The chain uses TRBV12-3 or TRBV12-4 and TRBJ2-2; perhaps TRBD2 as D (6 bases). The ends were cut back, 5 bases at V and 9 bases at J, with 16 bases in the middle. The CDR3 runs to 14 residues. The CDR3 here is CASSQVLGGRELFF. The CDR3 coding sequence is TGTGCCAGCAGTCAGGTTCTGGGAGGTAGGGAGCTGTTTTTT.

The chain links TRBV7-2 to TRBJ1-1; 10 bases fit TRBD1. Losses at the gene ends were 5 bases for V and 6 bases for J; bases not matched to a gene: 6. This CDR3 spans 14 amino acids. Per germline, CDR1 SGHTA and CDR2 FQGNSA. CDR3 sequence reads: CASSRDRGFAEAFF. CDR3 bases: TGTGCCAGCAGCCGGGACAGGGGTTTTGCTGAAGCTTTCTTT.

The rearrangement uses TRBV9 and TRBJ1-2; maybe TRBD1 (5 bases). V lost 3 bases and J 8 bases, leaving 8 bases between the germline ends. In germline, CDR1 is SGDLS, CDR2 YYNGEE. This CDR3 is 11 amino acids long. CDR3 nucleotide sequence: TGTGCCAGCAGCGAGGGACGGGGCTACACCTTC. Its protein product is CASSEGRGYTF. Combining the CDR3 with reference TRBV9 and TRBJ1-2 gives the whole variable domain DSGVTQTPKHLITATGQRVTLRCSPRSGDLSVYWYQQSLDQGLQFLIQYYNGEERAKGNILERFSAQQFPDLHSELNLSSLELGDSALYFCASSEGRGYTFGSGTRLTVV.

This clonotype occurred many times. The V call is TRBV2, the J call TRBJ1-1, with a tentative D call TRBD1 (6 bases). Trimming removed 6 bases from V and 4 bases from J, with 12 bases in between. The V gene's germline CDR1 is SNHLY and CDR2 FYNNEI. The CDR3 extends over 13 amino acids. CDR3 region: CASRAGGGTEAFF. In nucleotides, the CDR3 is TGTGCCAGCAGAGCGGGAGGGGGCACTGAAGCTTTCTTT.

This clonotype was recorded many times. The rearrangement uses TRBV27 and TRBJ2-4; D is undetermined. V lost 2 bases, J lost 1 base, and 3 bases lay in between. CDR1 MNHEY and CDR2 SMNVEV come from the germline V gene (reference sequence). This CDR3 spans 13 amino acids. The CDR3 region is CASSLRAKNIQYF. The CDR3 nucleotides read TGTGCCAGCAGTTTACGGGCCAAAAACATTCAGTACTTC.

This clonotype appeared many times. The gene calls are TRBV12-3 or TRBV12-4 and TRBJ1-3; D is perhaps TRBD1 (6 bases). Deletions cut 6 bases from V and 2 bases from J, with 11 bases between. CDR3 length equals 14 residues. CDR3 sequence (DNA): TGTGCCAGCAGACAGGGTAGTCCTGGAAACACCATATATTTT. It is translated as CASRQGSPGNTIYF.

This clonotype has a count of ten or more. The genes are TRBV29-1 and TRBJ2-7; tentative D call: TRBD2 (5 bases). Germline V gives CDR1 SQVTM, CDR2 ANQGSEA. The CDR3 is 15 amino acids. V was pared by 4 bases and J by 0 bases, with 16 bases between. In nucleotides, the CDR3 is TGCAGCGTTGCCCGCGGGTCCCCCCACTCCTACGAGCAGTACTTC. It specifies CSVARGSPHSYEQYF.

About this clonotype itself: Just one base apart from a much larger clone, this may be a read error. The genes are TRBV12-3 or TRBV12-4 and TRBJ1-5; D uncertain. The CDR3 has 14 residues. For the CDR3, the DNA is TGTGCCAGCAGTTTCTTTCCTGCGAATCAGCACCAGCATTTT. The encoded protein is CASSFFPANQHQHF.

The chain couples TRBV28 to TRBJ2-1, with 15 bases fitting TRBD2. Germline trimming cut 5 bases from V and 5 bases from J; bases unmatched to any gene: 10. Germline CDR1 and CDR2: MDHEN and SYDVKM. The CDR3 consists of 18 residues. The CDR3 DNA follows: TGTGCCAGCAGTCCGGGACTAGCGGGGGGAGGAGGCCACAATGAGCAGTTCTTC. It is translated as CASSPGLAGGGGHNEQFF.

As regards this clonotype: Since a much larger clone is just one base distant, this may be a read error. The DNA of the CDR3 is TGTGCCGGCAGTGAAAGGGCCAATCAGCCCCAGCATTTT. Encoded protein: CAGSERANQPQHF. V is TRBV27 and J is TRBJ1-5, with D hard to call. The CDR3 consists of 13 residues. Per the germline V gene, CDR1 is MNHEY and CDR2 is SMNVEV (reference sequence).

Many counts were recorded for this clonotype. This chain uses TRBV3-1 with TRBJ2-5; D is unclear. The CDR3 sequence is 13 residues long. Germline V gene sequence: CDR1 LGHDT, CDR2 YNNKEL (reference sequence). V lost 3 bases to trimming and J lost 2 bases, with 7 bases between them. The CDR3 sequence: CASSHTLQETQYF. The CDR3, as DNA: TGTGCCAGCAGCCATACACTTCAAGAGACCCAGTACTTC.

This clonotype was seen ten or more times. The chain is built from TRBV29-1 and TRBJ2-5, with 8 bases matching TRBD1. The CDR3 runs to 13 residues. Germline V gene data show CDR1 as SQVTM and CDR2 as ANQGSEA. The V and J ends lost 7 bases and 4 bases, in that order; junction bases with no gene match: 8. In DNA, the CDR3 is TGCAGCGCAGCTCCCGACAGGGGAGAGACCCAGTACTTC. This gives the protein CSAAPDRGETQYF.

This clonotype was observed many times. This chain connects TRBV11-1 to TRBJ2-2, with 16 nucleotides matching TRBD2. The germline CDR1 and CDR2 sequences are SGHAT and FQDESV (reference sequence). The V segment lost 4 bases and the J segment 6 bases; nucleotides outside the gene matches: 11. The CDR3 is 19 amino acids. The CDR3 sequence: CASSSRGLAGGPQPGELFF. CDR3 bases: TGTGCCAGCAGCTCGAGGGGACTAGCGGGAGGGCCTCAACCCGGGGAGCTGTTTTTT.

This sequence joins TRBV5-1 and TRBJ2-7; D ambiguous. V lost 0 bases to trimming and J lost 7 bases, with 14 bases between them. The germline V gene has CDR1 SGHRS and CDR2 YFSETQ. This CDR3 region has 14 residues. The CDR3 loop reads CASSLGEGPIEQYF. The CDR3 nucleotides are TGCGCCAGCAGCTTGGGTGAAGGGCCAATAGAGCAGTACTTC.

This sequence joins TRBV5-1 and TRBJ1-2; tentative D call: TRBD1 (5 bases). CDR1 is SGHRS, CDR2 YFSETQ, per germline. The CDR3 totals 14 residues. V was trimmed by 0 bases and J by 10 bases, leaving 16 bases between them. DNA for the CDR3: TGCGCCAGCAGCTTGGTCGGGGGTCCTTTTGACTACACCTTC. Its protein is CASSLVGGPFDYTF.

The rearrangement uses TRBV2 and TRBJ1-1; D gene unclear. The germline gives CDR1 SNHLY, CDR2 FYNNEI. The CDR3 consists of 12 residues. Trimming took 6 bases from V and 3 from J, leaving 8 bases between them. The CDR3 DNA reads as TGTGCCAGCAGCCAGACGTACACTGAAGCTTTCTTT. This encodes CASSQTYTEAFF.

This chain joins TRBV13 and TRBJ2-1; D is unresolved. Germline CDR1 reads PRHDT; CDR2 reads FYEKMQ (reference sequence). Between the trimmed V and J ends, which lost 3 bases and 0 bases, there was a span of 12 bases. This CDR3 is built from 16 residues. The CDR3 sequence is CASSFLGQSSYNEQFF. DNA for the CDR3: TGTGCCAGCAGCTTCCTTGGGCAGAGCTCCTACAATGAGCAGTTCTTC.

This clonotype was picked up many times. V is TRBV5-1 and J is TRBJ1-2; TRBD1 might be the D (5 bases). The CDR3 length is 16 residues. With 5 bases removed from V and 1 base from J, the gap between germline ends came to 18 bases. CDR1 is SGHRS and CDR2 is YFSETQ in the germline V gene. CDR3 sequence (DNA): TGCGCCAGCAGGCGCACGGCAGGCGACAGTAACTATGGCTACACCTTC. It specifies CASRRTAGDSNYGYTF. Variable domain in full (rest from reference TRBV5-1 and TRBJ1-2): KAGVTQTPRYLIKTRGQQVTLSCSPISGHRSVSWYQQTPGQGLQFLFEYFSETQRNKGNFPGRFSGRQFSNSRSEMNVSTLELGDSALYLCASRRTAGDSNYGYTFGSGTRLTVV.

The gene calls are TRBV19 and TRBJ2-4, with D perhaps assigned TRBD1 or TRBD2 (5 bases each). Germline CDR1 and CDR2: LNHDA and SQIVND (reference sequence). V was cut by 9 bases and J by 0 bases, with 12 bases left in between. The length of the CDR3 is 14 residues. The CDR3 nucleotides read TGTGCCAGCCAAGAGGGGCTAGCCAAAAACATTCAGTACTTC. This gives the protein CASQEGLAKNIQYF.

This clonotype was seen many times. The chain links TRBV10-3 to TRBJ1-1; the D gene is possibly TRBD1 (5 bases). This CDR3 comprises 12 residues. Trimming left V 5 bases short and J 6 bases short, with 10 bases between. The germline V gene encodes CDR1 ENHRY and CDR2 SYGVKD. CDR3 residues: CAISMGEAEAFF. The CDR3 DNA sequence: TGTGCCATCAGTATGGGGGAGGCTGAAGCTTTCTTT.

This clonotype was seen repeatedly, ten times or more. The chain carries TRBV5-1 and TRBJ2-1, with 9 bases matching TRBD1. The V gene's germline CDR1 is SGHRS and CDR2 YFSETQ. Losses at the gene ends were 1 base for V and 8 bases for J; bases not matched to a gene: 10. This CDR3 has 16 amino acids. The CDR3 nucleotides read TGCGCCAGCAGCTTGTATGGGACAGGGCACTCGGATGAGCAGTTCTTC. Translating gives CASSLYGTGHSDEQFF.

This chain links TRBV5-1 with TRBJ2-1; 11 bases agree with TRBD2. V shed 0 bases, J shed 10 bases, and the junction held 12 bases outside the gene matches. The CDR3 length is 17 residues. The V gene's germline CDR1 is SGHRS and CDR2 YFSETQ. The CDR3 here is CASSLEWSSGRSWEQFF. CDR3 nucleotide sequence: TGCGCCAGCAGCTTGGAGTGGTCTAGCGGGAGGTCTTGGGAGCAGTTCTTC.

In this sample, this clonotype turned up many times. J is TRBJ1-2 and V is TRBV7-2; 10 bases map to TRBD1. With 5 bases clipped from V and 8 bases from J, the junction kept 8 bases outside the gene matches. The CDR3 has 14 amino acids. Looked up from germline, CDR1 is SGHTA and CDR2 is FQGNSA. The CDR3 DNA sequence: TGTGCCAGCAGCCCCCGGACAGGGGGAGTAGGCTACACCTTC. Its translation is CASSPRTGGVGYTF.

This clonotype came up many times. The rearrangement links TRBV29-1 to TRBJ2-2, with D unresolved. The germline CDR1 and CDR2 sequences are SQVTM and ANQGSEA. The CDR3 consists of 13 residues. V was shortened by 4 bases and J by 2 bases, with 8 bases between the two germline ends. The CDR3 DNA reads as TGCAGCGTTGTTCTCCCAAACACCGGGGAGCTGTTTTTT. Translating it yields CSVVLPNTGELFF.